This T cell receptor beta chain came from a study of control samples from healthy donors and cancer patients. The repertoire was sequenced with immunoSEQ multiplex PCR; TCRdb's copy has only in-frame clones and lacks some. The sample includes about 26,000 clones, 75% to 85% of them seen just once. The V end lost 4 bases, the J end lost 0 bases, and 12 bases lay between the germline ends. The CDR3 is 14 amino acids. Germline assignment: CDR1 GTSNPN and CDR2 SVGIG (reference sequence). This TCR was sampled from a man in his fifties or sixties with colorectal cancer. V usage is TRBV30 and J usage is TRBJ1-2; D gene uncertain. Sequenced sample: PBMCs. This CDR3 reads CAWTGFLANYGYTF. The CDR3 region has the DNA TGTGCCTGGACGGGTTTTTTAGCTAACTATGGCTACACCTTC.